The present T cell receptor beta chain was sequenced within a study of identical twins. Trimming took off 4 bases at V and 0 bases at J, with 14 bases between the two ends. This CDR3 spans 15 amino acids. CDR1 is SGHRS, CDR2 YFSETQ, per germline. TCRdb independently ran MiXCR on the 5' RACE reads; one entry per CDR3 protein. This table holds 200,000 to 250,000 distinct CDR3 sequences, roughly 7% found once. The sample was also linked to a second study, of yellow fever vaccine responses in identical twins.

The V call is TRBV5-1, the J call TRBJ2-7, with D possibly TRBD1 on 6 matching bases. The sample comprised memory (CD45RO+) T cells sorted from blood. The sequence was obtained from a woman aged 18-35 years in good health. CDR3 DNA sequence: TGCGCCAGCAGCGTAACAGGGCCAAGCTCCTACGAGCAGTACTTC. Protein product: CASSVTGPSSYEQYF.